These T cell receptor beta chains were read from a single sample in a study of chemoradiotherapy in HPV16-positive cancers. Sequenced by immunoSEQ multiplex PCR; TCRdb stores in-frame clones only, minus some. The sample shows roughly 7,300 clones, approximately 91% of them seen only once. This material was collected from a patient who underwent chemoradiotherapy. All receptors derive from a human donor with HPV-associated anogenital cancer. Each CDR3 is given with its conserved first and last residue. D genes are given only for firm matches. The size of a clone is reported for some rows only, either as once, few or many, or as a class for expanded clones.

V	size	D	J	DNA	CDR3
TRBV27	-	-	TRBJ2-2	TGTGCCAGCGCCGAGGGCGGGCGATACGCCGGGGAGCTGTTTTTT	CASAEGGRYAGELFF
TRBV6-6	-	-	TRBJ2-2	TGTGCCAGCCGGCTTGATGGGGCCGGGGAGCTGTTTTTT	CASRLDGAGELFF
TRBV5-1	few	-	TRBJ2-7	TGCGCCAGCAGCTTGTGGGGGGCGGGCGAGCAGTACTTC	CASSLWGAGEQYF
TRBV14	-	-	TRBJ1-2	TGTGCCAGCAGCCAAGATGGGGGTTTGGCGGGCTACACCTTC	CASSQDGGLAGYTF
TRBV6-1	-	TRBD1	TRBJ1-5	TGTGCCAGCAGTGAGTTTTTTCGGCGGGCCAGGGGGATCAATCAGCCCCAGCATTTT	CASSEFFRRARGINQPQHF
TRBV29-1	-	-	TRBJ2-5	TGCAGCGTTGAGAGGGGGACCCAGTACTTC	CSVERGTQYF
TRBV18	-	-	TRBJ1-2	TGTGCCAGCTCACCACCTACGGAAAGCTATGGCTACACCTTC	CASSPPTESYGYTF
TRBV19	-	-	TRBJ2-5	TGTGCCAGTAGGAGTATTAGGGGGGACCAAGAGACCCAGTACTTC	CASRSIRGDQETQYF
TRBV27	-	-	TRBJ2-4	TGTGCCAGCAGTTTATCTAGTGGCGGGCGGAACATTCAGTACTTC	CASSLSSGGRNIQYF
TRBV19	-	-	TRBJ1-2	TGTGCCAGTAGTCTGAACTATGGCTACACCTTC	CASSLNYGYTF
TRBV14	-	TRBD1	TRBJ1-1	TGTGCCAGCAGCCTCTCGGGACAGGGTCGTCTCATGAACACTGAAGCTTTCTTT	CASSLSGQGRLMNTEAFF
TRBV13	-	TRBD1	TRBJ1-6	TGTGCCAGCAGCTTAGGAGGGACAGCGAATTCACCCCTCCACTTT	CASSLGGTANSPLHF
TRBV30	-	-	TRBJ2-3	TGTGCCTGGAGTGGGGTCTCGTCTAGCACAGATACGCAGTATTTT	CAWSGVSSSTDTQYF
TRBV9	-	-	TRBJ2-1	TGTGCCAGCAGGCCCGGGGGCCCGAGCTCCTACAATGAGCAGTTCTTC	CASRPGGPSSYNEQFF
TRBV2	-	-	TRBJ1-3	TGTGCCAGCATTTTCGCCTCCGGAAACACCATATATTTT	CASIFASGNTIYF
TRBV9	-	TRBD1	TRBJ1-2	TGTGCCAGCAGCGCCGACAGGGGTGACGGCTACACCTTC	CASSADRGDGYTF
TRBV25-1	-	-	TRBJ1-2	TGTGCCAGCAGTCCCAGAGGGGAATTGGCCTATGGCTACACCTTC	CASSPRGELAYGYTF
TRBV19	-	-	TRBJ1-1	TGTGCCAGTAGTATGCCGACGGTGACTGAAGCTTTCTTT	CASSMPTVTEAFF
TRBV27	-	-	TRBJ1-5	TGTGCCAGCAGTTGGAAGGGGCCCGCATATAGCAATCAGCCCCAGCATTTT	CASSWKGPAYSNQPQHF
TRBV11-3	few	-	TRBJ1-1	TGTGCCAGCAGCTTAGGCGCAGGGACCGAAGCTTTCTTT	CASSLGAGTEAFF
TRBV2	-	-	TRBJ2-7	TGTGCCAGCAGTGAACCCTTCCAGGTCGAGCAGTACTTC	CASSEPFQVEQYF
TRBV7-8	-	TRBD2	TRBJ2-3	TGTGCCAGCAGCTTAAGGACTAGCGGGAGTACAGATACGCAGTATTTT	CASSLRTSGSTDTQYF
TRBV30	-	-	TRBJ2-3	TGTGCCTGGAGTTCAGGGCCCCTACGAGGCACAGATACGCAGTATTTT	CAWSSGPLRGTDTQYF
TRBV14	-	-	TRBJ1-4	TGTGCCAGCAGCCAAGCGGGGGCAAGGGAAAAACTGTTTTTT	CASSQAGAREKLFF